This TCR beta chain was retrieved from a study of blood T cells in healthy people across ages. At the level of the study: Per two T cells, template switching captured roughly one barcoded beta molecule.

Through a sample-barcoded 5' primer and a J-beta primer mix, a second PCR was run for about 6 to 11 cycles. A 12-random-nucleotide template-switch adaptor tagged each cDNA molecule. TCRdb itself ran the 5' RACE reads through MiXCR, one entry per CDR3 protein. The sample consists of hundreds of thousands of distinct CDR3 sequences, 49% of them appearing once. Study-level points and caveats: Higher diversity, along with more naive CD4+ cells, distinguished long-lived donors from aged donors.

V shed 6 bases and J shed 5 bases, with 10 bases lying between them. CDR3 length equals 12 residues. Germline loops: CDR1 MNHEY, CDR2 SVGEGT. With regard to this clonotype: The antigen remains undetermined.

Sequencing used blood. The TCR originated in a woman aged 55-70 years in good health. The chain carries TRBV6-2 or TRBV6-3 and TRBJ1-2; D is unclear. In DNA form, the CDR3 reads TGTGCCAGCAGCCTACTCCGGTATGGCTACACCTTC. Residues: CASSLLRYGYTF.